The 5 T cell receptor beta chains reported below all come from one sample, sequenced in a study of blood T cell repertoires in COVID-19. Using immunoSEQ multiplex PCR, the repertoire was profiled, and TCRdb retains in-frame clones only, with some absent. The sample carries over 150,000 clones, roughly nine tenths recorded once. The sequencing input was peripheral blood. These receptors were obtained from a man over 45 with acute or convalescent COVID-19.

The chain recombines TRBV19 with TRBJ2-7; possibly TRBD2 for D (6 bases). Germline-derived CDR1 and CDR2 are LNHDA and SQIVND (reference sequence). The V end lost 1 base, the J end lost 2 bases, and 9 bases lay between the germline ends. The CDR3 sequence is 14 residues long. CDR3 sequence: CASSIGGGTYEQYF. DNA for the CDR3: TGTGCCAGTAGTATAGGTGGAGGGACCTACGAGCAGTACTTC.

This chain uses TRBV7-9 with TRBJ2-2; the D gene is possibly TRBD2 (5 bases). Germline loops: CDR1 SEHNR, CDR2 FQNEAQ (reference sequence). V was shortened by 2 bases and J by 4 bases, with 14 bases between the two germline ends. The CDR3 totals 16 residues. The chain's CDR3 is CASSLIPGWGTGELFF. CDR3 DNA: TGTGCCAGCAGCTTAATCCCGGGGTGGGGCACCGGGGAGCTGTTTTTT.

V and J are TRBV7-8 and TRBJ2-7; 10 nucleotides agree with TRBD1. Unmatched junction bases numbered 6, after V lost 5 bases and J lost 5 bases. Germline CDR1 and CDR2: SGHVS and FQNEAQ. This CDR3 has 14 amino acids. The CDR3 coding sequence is TGTGCCAGCAGCCCCGGGACAGGGGTCCACGAGCAGTACTTC. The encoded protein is CASSPGTGVHEQYF.

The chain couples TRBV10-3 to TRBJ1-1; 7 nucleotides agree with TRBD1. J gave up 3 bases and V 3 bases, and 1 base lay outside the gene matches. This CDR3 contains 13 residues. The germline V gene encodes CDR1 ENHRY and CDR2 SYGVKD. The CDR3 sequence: CAISDRGDTEAFF. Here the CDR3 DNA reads TGTGCCATCAGTGACAGGGGGGACACTGAAGCTTTCTTT.

The chain's CDR3 is CASSQPGGDTQYF. CDR3 in DNA: TGTGCCAGCAGCCAACCAGGGGGGGATACGCAGTATTTT. V gene TRBV4-2 combines with J gene TRBJ2-3; a possible D gene is TRBD1 (7 bases). Trimming took 2 bases from V and 6 from J, leaving 9 bases between them. Germline V gene lookup returns CDR1 LGHNA and CDR2 YNFKEQ. The length of the CDR3 is 13 residues.